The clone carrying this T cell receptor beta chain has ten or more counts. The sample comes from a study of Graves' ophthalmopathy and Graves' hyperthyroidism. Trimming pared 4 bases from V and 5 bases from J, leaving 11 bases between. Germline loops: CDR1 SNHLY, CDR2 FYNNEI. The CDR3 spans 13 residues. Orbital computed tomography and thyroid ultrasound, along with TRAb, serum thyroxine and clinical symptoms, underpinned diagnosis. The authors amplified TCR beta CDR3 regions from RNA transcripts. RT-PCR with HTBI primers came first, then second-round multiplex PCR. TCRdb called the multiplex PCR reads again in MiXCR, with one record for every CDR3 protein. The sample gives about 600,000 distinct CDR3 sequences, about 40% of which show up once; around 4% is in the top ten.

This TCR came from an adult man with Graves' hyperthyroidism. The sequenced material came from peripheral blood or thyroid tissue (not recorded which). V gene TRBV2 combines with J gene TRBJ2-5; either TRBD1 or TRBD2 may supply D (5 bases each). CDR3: CASSGGEGETQYF. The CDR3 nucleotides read TGTGCCAGCAGTGGTGGTGAGGGGGAGACCCAGTACTTC.